The 29 T cell receptor beta chains presented below share a single source sample, sequenced in a study of blood T cell repertoires in COVID-19. Measured with immunoSEQ multiplex PCR; TCRdb has only the in-frame clones, and not every one. Among approximately 170,000 clones, roughly 84% were seen once, and the ten largest hold approximately 2.4%. Input material: peripheral blood. These TCRs come from a human donor with acute or convalescent COVID-19. The donor label of this sample is uncertain.

The J gene is TRBJ1-1, the V gene TRBV11-2; possible D gene TRBD1, 5 bases. The CDR3 extends over 13 amino acids. The germline V and J ends were trimmed by 5 bases and 5 bases, with 12 bases remaining between them. Germline V CDR1 and CDR2: SGHAT, FQNNGV. The CDR3 nucleotides read TGTGCCAGCAGCCGACAGTTAAATACTGAAGCTTTCTTT. Its translation: CASSRQLNTEAFF. The whole variable domain, filled in from reference TRBV11-2 and TRBJ1-1, reads EAGVAQSPRYKIIEKRQSVAFWCNPISGHATLYWYQQILGQGPKLLIQFQNNGVVDDSQLPKDRFSAERLKGVDSTLKIQPAKLEDSAVYLCASSRQLNTEAFFGQGTRLTVV.

The chain is built from TRBV5-6 and TRBJ1-6; 10 bases map to TRBD1. Trimming at V came to 2 bases and at J to 9 bases, leaving 8 bases not matched to a gene. Germline values: CDR1 SGHDT, CDR2 YYEEEE. This CDR3 is built from 16 residues. The CDR3 loop is CASSFGTGDLSSPLHF. In DNA, the CDR3 is TGTGCCAGCAGCTTTGGGACAGGGGACTTGAGTTCACCCCTCCACTTT.

The genes are TRBV18 and TRBJ1-4, with D unresolved. In germline, CDR1 is KGHSH, CDR2 LQKENI. With 3 bases removed from V and 6 bases from J, the gap between germline ends came to 8 bases. The CDR3 length is 13 residues. Here the CDR3 reads CASSPDMDEKLFF. CDR3 coding DNA: TGTGCCAGCTCACCCGACATGGATGAAAAACTGTTTTTT. Full variable domain (outside the CDR3, taken from reference TRBV18 and TRBJ1-4): NAGVMQNPRHLVRRRGQEARLRCSPMKGHSHVYWYRQLPEEGLKFMVYLQKENIIDESGMPKERFSAEFPKEGPSILRIQQVVRGDSAAYFCASSPDMDEKLFFGSGTQLSVL.

J is TRBJ2-7 and V is TRBV25-1, with 8 bases aligning to TRBD1. V was clipped by 3 bases and J by 5 bases; unmatched bases: 12. This CDR3 spans 16 amino acids. From germline, CDR1 is MGHDK and CDR2 SYGVNS. As DNA, the CDR3 is TGTGCCAGCAGTGATCCCCGACAGGGGAAGAAAGACGAGCAGTACTTC. Translated, it gives CASSDPRQGKKDEQYF.

The chain employs TRBV27 and TRBJ2-5; TRBD2 agrees at 8 bases. This CDR3 comprises 15 residues. The ends lost 6 bases at V and 5 bases at J; junction bases unmatched: 11. CDR1 is MNHEY and CDR2 is SMNVEV in the germline V gene (reference sequence). The CDR3, as DNA: TGTGCCAGCAGCCGTTACTCGGGGGGGCTTGAGACCCAGTACTTC. It translates to CASSRYSGGLETQYF.

This rearrangement joins TRBV25-1 to TRBJ2-4, with 7 bases lining up with TRBD2. V was clipped by 6 bases and J by 9 bases; unmatched bases: 14. The CDR3 loop spans 15 amino acids. Per the germline V gene, CDR1 is MGHDK and CDR2 is SYGVNS. In DNA form, the CDR3 reads TGTGCCAGCAGGGGGGGGAAGGGGTTATTGAGCATTCAGTACTTC. Its translation: CASRGGKGLLSIQYF.

This chain connects TRBV11-1 to TRBJ1-4; no clear D gene. Per the germline V gene, CDR1 is SGHAT and CDR2 is FQDESV (reference sequence). Trimming took off 5 bases at V and 0 bases at J, with 13 bases between the two ends. The length of the CDR3 is 16 residues. The CDR3 coding sequence is TGTGCCAGCAGCCAAGCATACGGTGCAACTAATGAAAAACTGTTTTTT. Translation gives CASSQAYGATNEKLFF.

The CDR3 sequence is CASSQVWDNTLYFF. The CDR3 DNA reads as TGTGCCAGCAGCCAAGTTTGGGACAACACCTTATATTTCTTT. V is TRBV14 and J is TRBJ1-1; perhaps TRBD1 as D (6 bases). Germline-derived CDR1 and CDR2 are SGHDN and FVKESK. Trimming cost V 1 base and J 13 bases, with 19 bases left between them. This CDR3 contains 14 residues.

The count of this clone is one. The V call is TRBV30, the J call TRBJ1-3; 7 nucleotides line up with TRBD1. This CDR3 contains 15 residues. The trim removed 8 bases at V and 4 bases at J, leaving 14 bases unmatched. Germline CDR1 is GTSNPN and CDR2 is SVGIG (reference sequence). The CDR3 sequence: CARGGGRGRGNTIYF. CDR3 nucleotides: TGTGCCAGGGGAGGAGGCAGGGGGAGAGGAAACACCATATATTTT.

The chain has TRBV5-4 and TRBJ2-2, with no clear D. Trimming pared 0 bases from V and 0 bases from J, leaving 9 bases between. The CDR3 spans 16 residues. The V gene's germline CDR1 is SGHNT and CDR2 YYREEE (reference sequence). CDR3 sequence reads: CASSLDSTPNTGELFF. The CDR3 DNA reads as TGTGCCAGCAGCTTGGACTCGACTCCGAACACCGGGGAGCTGTTTTTT.

The rearrangement links TRBV18 to TRBJ1-1, with 8 bases that match TRBD1. The CDR3 has 14 residues. Germline-derived CDR1 and CDR2 are KGHSH and LQKENI. Trimming cost V 3 bases and J 1 base; bases outside gene matches: 1. The CDR3 loop is CASSPGTGNTEAFF. The CDR3 DNA is TGTGCCAGCTCACCTGGGACAGGGAACACTGAAGCTTTCTTT.

The CDR3 DNA is TGTGCCACCAGCAGGGAGTACGGAAACACCGGGGAGCTGTTTTTT. It is translated as CATSREYGNTGELFF. The chain couples TRBV15 to TRBJ2-2; no firm D call. CDR1 and CDR2 from the germline V gene are LNHNV and YYDKDF (reference sequence). The CDR3 has 15 residues. Trimming removed 3 bases at V and 2 bases at J, with 10 bases between.

This sequence joins TRBV10-3 and TRBJ2-7; the match to TRBD1 covers 9 bases. This CDR3 has 23 residues. V trimming: 4 bases; J trimming: 1 base; junction bases outside the gene matches: 29. CDR1 is ENHRY, CDR2 SYGVKD, per germline. This CDR3 reads CAISGVFPVPGQGLLIGSYEQYF. CDR3 nucleotide sequence: TGTGCCATCAGTGGGGTTTTCCCTGTACCGGGACAGGGTCTTTTAATCGGGTCCTACGAGCAGTACTTC.

J is TRBJ2-1 and V is TRBV5-1, with 10 positions matching TRBD2. V lost 4 bases to trimming and J lost 5 bases; unmatched junction nucleotides: 6. Germline V lookup: CDR1 SGHRS, CDR2 YFSETQ. The CDR3 totals 15 residues. This chain's CDR3 is CASSLGGTSDNEQFF. CDR3 coding DNA: TGCGCCAGCAGCCTGGGAGGGACTAGCGACAATGAGCAGTTCTTC.

The V and J genes are TRBV7-7 and TRBJ2-2; TRBD1 matches at 7 bases. The CDR3 contains 15 residues. CDR1 and CDR2 (germline): SSHAT, FNYEAQ (reference sequence). Trimming removed 5 bases from V and 2 bases from J; junction bases left unmatched: 5. The CDR3 is CASSPGTANTGELFF. The CDR3 coding sequence is TGTGCCAGCAGCCCCGGGACAGCAAACACCGGGGAGCTGTTTTTT.

CDR3 sequence: CASHRARVNEKLFF. CDR3 nucleotide sequence: TGTGCCAGCCATAGGGCCAGGGTTAATGAAAAACTGTTTTTT. The rearrangement joins TRBV2 to TRBJ1-4; TRBD1 is a possible D gene (5 bases). CDR3 length: 14 residues. Trimming pared 8 bases from V and 4 bases from J, leaving 14 bases between. Germline V gives CDR1 SNHLY, CDR2 FYNNEI.

The J gene is TRBJ2-3, the V gene TRBV7-3, with D maybe TRBD2 (6 bases). Trimming shortened V by 5 bases and J by 0 bases, and 15 bases separated the two germline ends. This CDR3 region has 16 residues. Looked up from germline, CDR1 is SGHTA and CDR2 is FQGTGA. CDR3 DNA sequence: TGTGCCAGCAGCCCAACCTGGACTACTAGCACAGATACGCAGTATTTT. Amino acid sequence: CASSPTWTTSTDTQYF.

The J gene is TRBJ1-6, the V gene TRBV7-2, with D unclear. The V end lost 5 bases, the J end lost 4 bases, and 9 bases lay between the germline ends. The CDR3 length is 14 residues. Germline CDR1 SGHTA, CDR2 FQGNSA. The CDR3 sequence is CASSMGVYNSPLHF. In DNA, the CDR3 is TGTGCCAGCAGCATGGGCGTTTATAATTCACCCCTCCACTTT.

The chain carries TRBV6-6 and TRBJ2-7; 14 bases map to TRBD2. Germline lookup yields CDR1 MNHNY and CDR2 SVGAGI (reference sequence). There are 16 residues in the CDR3. V trimming: 6 bases; J trimming: 3 bases; junction bases outside the gene matches: 7. The CDR3 reads CASSRGLAGGVYEQYF. Here the CDR3 DNA reads TGTGCCAGCAGCCGCGGACTAGCGGGAGGTGTCTACGAGCAGTACTTC.

The gene calls are TRBV6-5 and TRBJ2-2; no firm D call. V was shortened by 5 bases and J by 5 bases, with 6 bases between the two germline ends. The germline V gene has CDR1 MNHEY and CDR2 SVGAGI. The CDR3 is made up of 12 amino acids. CDR3 sequence: CASSPSTGELFF. The CDR3 coding sequence is TGTGCCAGCAGTCCGTCGACCGGGGAGCTGTTTTTT.

The gene calls are TRBV7-6 and TRBJ1-6, with TRBD1 identical over 7 bases. V lost 5 bases to trimming and J lost 4 bases; unmatched junction nucleotides: 11. The germline V gene has CDR1 SGHVS and CDR2 FNYEAQ. The CDR3 loop spans 17 amino acids. CDR3 in amino acids: CASSPRIGQDYNSPLHF. CDR3 nucleotides: TGTGCCAGCAGCCCCCGTATCGGACAGGATTATAATTCACCCCTCCACTTT. Looking up the rest from reference TRBV7-6 and TRBJ1-6 gives the full variable domain: GAGVSQSPRYKVTKRGQDVALRCDPISGHVSLYWYRQALGQGPEFLTYFNYEAQQDKSGLPNDRFSAERPEGSISTLTIQRTEQRDSAMYRCASSPRIGQDYNSPLHFGNGTRLTVT.

The chain links TRBV21-1 to TRBJ1-6. TRBV21-1 is a pseudogene. The CDR3 length is 15 residues. This CDR3 is CAKCTKRCVSSPLHF. For the CDR3, the DNA is TGTGCCAAATGTACCAAGAGGTGTGTTTCTAGTCCCCTCCACTTT.

The chain joins TRBV10-2 to TRBJ1-1; TRBD1 is a possible D gene (5 bases). The CDR3 length is 15 residues. V was trimmed by 5 bases and J by 1 base, leaving 14 bases between them. Germline assignment: CDR1 WSHSY and CDR2 SAAADI. The CDR3 DNA reads as TGCGCCAGCAGTATACGACAGATCTCGAACACTGAAGCTTTCTTT. This encodes CASSIRQISNTEAFF.

The J gene is TRBJ1-1, the V gene TRBV7-6; 7 bases are a match to TRBD1. Trimming removed 3 bases from V and 3 bases from J; junction bases left unmatched: 4. The CDR3 is made up of 14 amino acids. In germline, CDR1 is SGHVS, CDR2 FNYEAQ. CDR3 bases: TGTGCCAGCAGCTTTGACAGGGTTTACACTGAAGCTTTCTTT. The encoded protein is CASSFDRVYTEAFF.

This chain links TRBV6-5 with TRBJ1-5; 8 nucleotides line up with TRBD1. The CDR3 is 16 amino acids. The germline CDR1 and CDR2 sequences are MNHEY and SVGAGI. V dropped 4 bases and J dropped 2; count of bases not matched to a gene: 7. The CDR3 loop is CASSSRTGGGNQPQHF. CDR3 sequence (DNA): TGTGCCAGCAGTTCCCGAACAGGGGGTGGCAATCAGCCCCAGCATTTT.

The rearrangement joins TRBV28 to TRBJ1-4; D ambiguous. Germline values: CDR1 MDHEN, CDR2 SYDVKM. The V end lost 1 base, the J end lost 5 bases, and 5 bases lay between the germline ends. The CDR3 length is 13 residues. The DNA for the CDR3 is TGTGCCAGCAGTTTATCCCCGAATGAAAAACTGTTTTTT. Amino acid sequence: CASSLSPNEKLFF.

The chain joins TRBV27 to TRBJ1-2, with no clear D. The CDR3 spans 14 residues. V was shortened by 5 bases and J by 8 bases, with 18 bases between the two germline ends. Germline V CDR1 and CDR2: MNHEY, SMNVEV (reference sequence). The CDR3 is CASSRSAAPRGYTF. For the CDR3, the DNA is TGTGCCAGCAGTCGCAGTGCCGCCCCGAGGGGCTACACCTTC.

The gene calls are TRBV6-5 and TRBJ1-2, with 7 bases lining up with TRBD1. With 5 bases clipped from V and 3 bases from J, the junction kept 6 bases outside the gene matches. Germline V CDR1 and CDR2: MNHEY, SVGAGI. The CDR3 runs 14 residues. The CDR3 here is CASSTWTGHYGYTF. The CDR3 nucleotides are TGTGCCAGCAGTACCTGGACAGGCCACTATGGCTACACCTTC.

The genes are TRBV7-2 and TRBJ2-7, with 7 bases aligning to TRBD1. Losses at the gene ends were 5 bases for V and 3 bases for J; bases not matched to a gene: 10. Germline CDR1 SGHTA, CDR2 FQGNSA. The CDR3 runs to 15 residues. The CDR3 is CASSPRQGTHYEQYF. The CDR3 nucleotides read TGTGCCAGCAGCCCGCGACAGGGAACCCACTACGAGCAGTACTTC.